The source of this T cell receptor beta chain is a study of human T cells and chemical hapten exposure. Study information: Each patient's scalp received weekly diphenylcyclopropenone throughout the approximately 25-week study. Patients, chiefly female, had alopecia areata, totalis or universalis. Slight differences in pooled library volume were the main source of varying TCR yields across samples.

This clonotype was counted many times. The antigen is unknown. This CDR3 has 15 residues. The V gene end was trimmed by 4 bases and the J gene end by 5 bases; junction bases not matched to a gene: 11. Germline V CDR1 and CDR2: SQVTM, ANQGSEA. Time point in this sample: patch test 1, 2 weeks after DPC sensitization. Indicated treatment: therapeutic diphenylcyclopropenone sensitization with weekly scalp DPC. Each CDR3 protein is one row after TCRdb ran MiXCR on the RACE reads. Counted here are 55,000 to 85,000 distinct CDR3 sequences, around 9.5% occurring once; the ten biggest clones make up 2.5% to 3.5%. The study's findings and limits: TCRs whose frequency exceeded 1 in 1000 remained the same following DPC sensitization.

The receptor was isolated from a woman in her thirties or forties with alopecia areata. Some clones in this sample may be carry-over from other donors' samples. The chain carries TRBV29-1 and TRBJ2-7, with 10 bases lining up with TRBD1. This specimen was whole blood, taken in connection with sensitization to the hapten diphenylcyclopropenone (DPC). In DNA form, the CDR3 reads TGCAGCGTTGGGCCGGGGGACAGGGGATTGGACGAGCAGTACTTC. The encoded protein is CSVGPGDRGLDEQYF.